This is a list of T cell receptor beta chains from one sample in a study of spatial heterogeneity in lung cancer. TCRdb re-called the 5' RACE reads through MiXCR, storing one row per CDR3 protein. Of around 74,000 distinct CDR3 sequences listed, about 14% are singletons. Sequencing was performed on PBMCs, taken at surgery. The source is a male donor with early-stage non-small cell lung cancer. The CDR3 runs from the conserved cysteine through the conserved F or W. A D gene is named only where the DNA matches it firmly. Some rows mark clone size as missing; the rest say once, few, many or name a class of expanded clone.

clone size	V gene	J gene	D gene	CDR3 protein	CDR3 DNA
few	TRBV11-2	TRBJ1-1	NA	CASSPDGYTEAFF	TGTGCCAGCAGCCCCGACGGATACACTGAAGCTTTCTTT
many	TRBV7-2	TRBJ1-5	NA	CASGTRAGQPQHF	TGTGCCAGCGGGACGAGAGCGGGTCAGCCCCAGCATTTT
NA	TRBV6-5	TRBJ2-7	NA	CASSYSGGARYEQYF	TGTGCCAGCAGTTACTCGGGGGGTGCGCGGTACGAGCAGTACTTC
few	TRBV20-1	TRBJ1-1	NA	CSARRMKPTANTEAFF	TGCAGTGCTAGACGGATGAAGCCCACCGCGAACACTGAAGCTTTCTTT
NA	TRBV27	TRBJ2-1	NA	CASSSMPPTVNEQFF	TGTGCCAGCAGTTCGATGCCCCCGACTGTCAATGAGCAGTTCTTC
many	TRBV7-2	TRBJ2-3	NA	CASSLRADTQYF	TGTGCCAGCAGCTTAAGGGCCGATACGCAGTATTTT
NA	TRBV5-1	TRBJ1-1	NA	CASSSPGFPEAFF	TGCGCCAGCAGCTCACCGGGTTTCCCTGAAGCTTTCTTT
few	TRBV7-3	TRBJ2-5	NA	CASSLLGGAQETQYF	TGTGCCAGCAGCTTATTGGGCGGGGCCCAAGAGACCCAGTACTTC
few	TRBV5-1	TRBJ2-7	NA	CASSLGLTDSPYEQYF	TGCGCCAGCAGCTTGGGACTTACAGACAGCCCCTACGAGCAGTACTTC
few	TRBV19	TRBJ2-1	NA	CASSTDGTSEQFF	TGTGCCAGTAGTACCGACGGCACGAGTGAGCAGTTCTTC
few	TRBV30	TRBJ2-2	NA	CAWKYRGVGSNTGELFF	TGTGCCTGGAAGTATAGGGGCGTTGGCTCGAACACCGGGGAGCTGTTTTTT
NA	TRBV20-1	TRBJ2-1	TRBD2	CSAEERELTYNEQFF	TGCAGTGCTGAGGAGCGGGAATTGACCTACAATGAGCAGTTCTTC
few	TRBV5-1	TRBJ2-3	NA	CASSFDRNTQYF	TGCGCCAGCAGCTTCGACAGGAATACGCAGTATTTT
few	TRBV20-1	TRBJ2-5	TRBD1	CSAPTGTGRETQYF	TGCAGTGCCCCTACCGGGACAGGGCGAGAGACCCAGTACTTC
NA	TRBV15	TRBJ2-1	NA	CATSTRPGRSSYNEQFF	TGTGCCACCAGCACAAGGCCGGGCCGGAGCTCCTACAATGAGCAGTTCTTC
NA	TRBV7-9	TRBJ1-1	NA	CASSLAFSTAEEITEAFF	TGTGCCAGCAGCTTAGCGTTTTCTACGGCCGAGGAAATCACTGAAGCTTTCTTT
NA	TRBV11-2	TRBJ1-2	NA	CASSTRRVTEGSNYGYTF	TGTGCCAGCAGCACTCGACGCGTGACAGAGGGGAGTAACTATGGCTACACCTTC
many	TRBV10-3	TRBJ2-7	TRBD2	CAISEGTSGPYEQYF	TGTGCCATCAGTGAGGGGACTAGCGGACCCTACGAGCAGTACTTC
many	TRBV5-5	TRBJ2-7	TRBD2	CASSLVAGASEQYF	TGTGCCAGCAGCTTGGTGGCGGGAGCATCCGAGCAGTACTTC
few	TRBV6-1	TRBJ2-7	TRBD1	CASSESTGGYEQYF	TGTGCCAGCAGTGAATCGACAGGGGGCTACGAGCAGTACTTC
few	TRBV5-5	TRBJ2-5	NA	CASSLPLETQYF	TGTGCCAGCAGCCTGCCCTTGGAGACCCAGTACTTC
NA	TRBV10-3	TRBJ1-2	TRBD1	CAITSQGAIGYTF	TGTGCCATCACGTCCCAGGGGGCTATCGGCTACACCTTC
NA	TRBV5-1	TRBJ1-1	TRBD1	CASSLGVDRVNAEAFF	TGCGCCAGCAGCTTGGGGGTAGACAGGGTTAACGCTGAAGCTTTCTTT
NA	TRBV11-2	TRBJ2-2	TRBD1	CASSLARGLLSGELFF	TGTGCCAGCAGCTTAGCCAGGGGGCTGTTATCCGGGGAGCTGTTTTTT
many	TRBV10-3	TRBJ2-1	NA	CAIGGDPSYNEQFF	TGTGCCATTGGCGGGGACCCAAGCTACAATGAGCAGTTCTTC
NA	TRBV27	TRBJ1-1	TRBD1	CASSPLGQTNTEAFF	TGTGCCAGCAGTCCCCTGGGACAGACGAACACTGAAGCTTTCTTT
few	TRBV9	TRBJ2-2	TRBD2	CASSLQTSVGVSGELFF	TGTGCCAGCAGCCTCCAGACTAGCGTGGGCGTTAGCGGGGAGCTGTTTTTT
once	TRBV3-1	TRBJ2-3	NA	CASSQVRATDTQYF	TGTGCCAGCAGCCAAGTGAGAGCCACAGATACGCAGTATTTT
few	TRBV6-1	TRBJ2-6	NA	CASSLEGANVLTF	TGTGCCAGCAGTCTAGAGGGGGCCAACGTCCTGACTTTC
NA	TRBV9	TRBJ2-6	NA	CASSVVPLSFSGANVLTF	TGTGCCAGCAGCGTCGTACCCTTAAGTTTCTCTGGGGCCAACGTCCTGACTTTC
many	TRBV28	TRBJ1-5	TRBD1	CASSPGGVEGQFLKVF	TGTGCCAGCAGCCCCGGCGGAGTAGAGGGACAGTTTCTTAAGGTTTTT
few	TRBV30	TRBJ2-1	NA	CAWSAMGYTNEQFF	TGTGCCTGGAGTGCCATGGGGTACACCAATGAGCAGTTCTTC
NA	TRBV20-1	TRBJ2-1	NA	CSARVPGLEEQFF	TGCAGTGCTAGAGTCCCCGGACTGGAAGAGCAGTTCTTC
few	TRBV7-9	TRBJ1-2	NA	CASSFGATYGYTF	TGTGCCAGCAGCTTCGGGGCAACCTATGGCTACACCTTC
NA	TRBV4-1	TRBJ2-7	NA	CASSQGDLDEQYF	TGCGCCAGCAGCCAAGGGGACCTCGACGAGCAGTACTTC
NA	TRBV29-1	TRBJ2-5	TRBD2	CSGTSGSGQETQYF	TGCAGCGGGACTAGCGGGAGTGGCCAAGAGACCCAGTACTTC
many	TRBV2	TRBJ1-2	TRBD1	CASRSGQGPYYGYTF	TGTGCCAGCAGATCGGGACAGGGGCCCTACTATGGCTACACCTTC
few	TRBV5-1	TRBJ2-2	TRBD1	CASSSDRGLYTGELFF	TGCGCCAGCAGCTCGGACAGGGGGCTGTACACCGGGGAGCTGTTTTTT
few	TRBV3-1	TRBJ2-5	NA	CASSQDRQGTQYF	TGTGCCAGCAGCCAAGACCGGCAGGGTACCCAGTACTTC
NA	TRBV20-1	TRBJ2-3	TRBD2	CSATRGASGRMTDTQYF	TGCAGTGCTACCAGAGGAGCCAGCGGGAGGATGACAGATACGCAGTATTTT
NA	TRBV20-1	TRBJ1-1	NA	CSSPSINTEAFF	TGCAGTTCACCCTCGATTAACACTGAAGCTTTCTTT
many	TRBV6-2/TRBV6-3	TRBJ2-2	TRBD2	CASSFQGLAGANTGELFF	TGTGCCAGCAGTTTCCAGGGACTAGCGGGAGCGAACACCGGGGAGCTGTTTTTT
few	TRBV5-1	TRBJ2-1	TRBD1	CASNTDRAHNEQFF	TGCGCCAGCAATACTGACAGGGCCCACAATGAGCAGTTCTTC
NA	TRBV6-6	TRBJ1-1	NA	CATGRGPHTEAFF	TGTGCCACCGGTCGAGGGCCCCACACTGAAGCTTTCTTT
few	TRBV6-1	TRBJ2-3	NA	CASSEGDNPTDTQYF	TGTGCCAGCAGTGAAGGGGACAACCCAACAGATACGCAGTATTTT